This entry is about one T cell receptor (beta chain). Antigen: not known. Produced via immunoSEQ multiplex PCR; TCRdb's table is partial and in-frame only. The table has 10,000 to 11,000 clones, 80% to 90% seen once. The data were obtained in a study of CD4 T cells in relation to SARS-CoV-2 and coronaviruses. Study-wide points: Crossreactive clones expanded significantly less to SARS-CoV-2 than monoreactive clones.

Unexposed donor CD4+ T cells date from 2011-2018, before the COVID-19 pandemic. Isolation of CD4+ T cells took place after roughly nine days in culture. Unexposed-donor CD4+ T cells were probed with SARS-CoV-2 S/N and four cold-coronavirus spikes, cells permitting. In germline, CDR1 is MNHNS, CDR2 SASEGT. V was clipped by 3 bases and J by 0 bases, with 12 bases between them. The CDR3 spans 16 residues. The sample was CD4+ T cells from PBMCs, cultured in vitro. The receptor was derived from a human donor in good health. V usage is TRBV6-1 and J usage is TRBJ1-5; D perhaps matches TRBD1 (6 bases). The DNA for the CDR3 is TGTGCCAGCAGTGACGGGACACCTTATAGCAATCAGCCCCAGCATTTT. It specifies CASSDGTPYSNQPQHF.